The 10 T cell receptor beta chains reported below all come from one sample, sequenced in a study of blood T cells in healthy people across ages. Primed by a sample-barcoded 5' primer and a J-beta primer mix, a second PCR proceeded for about 6 to 11 cycles. TCRdb re-analysed the 5' RACE reads in MiXCR, keeping a single row per CDR3 protein. This sample has about 1.8 million distinct CDR3 sequences, with approximately 50% found just once. The specimen sequenced was blood. These receptors were taken from a woman in her thirties or forties in good health.

This clonotype was seen a single time. The chain uses TRBV4-2 and TRBJ1-2, with D possibly matching TRBD1 (6 bases). Trimming left V 1 base short and J 6 bases short, with 15 bases between. Germline V CDR1 and CDR2: LGHNA, YNFKEQ. The CDR3 is 15 residues long. The CDR3 DNA is TGTGCCAGCAGCCAAGTGATGCAGGGGCAGCATGGCTACACCTTC. Translated, it gives CASSQVMQGQHGYTF.

This chain connects TRBV20-1 to TRBJ2-5; perhaps TRBD2 as D (6 bases). With 5 bases removed from V and 0 bases from J, the gap between germline ends came to 16 bases. Germline V gene lookup returns CDR1 DFQATT and CDR2 SNEGSKA (reference sequence). The CDR3 is 15 residues long. CDR3 amino acids: CSAHSPRGDQETQYF. The CDR3 DNA reads TGCAGTGCTCATTCCCCCCGCGGGGACCAAGAGACCCAGTACTTC.

The chain joins TRBV4-1 to TRBJ2-5; D may be TRBD2 (6 bases). Between the trimmed V and J ends, which lost 4 bases and 4 bases, there was a span of 16 bases. The CDR3 is 15 residues long. CDR1 is MGHRA and CDR2 is YSYEKL in the germline V gene. The CDR3 bases are TGCGCCAGCAGCCCGTTTAGCGGAACCGGAGAGACCCAGTACTTC. This encodes CASSPFSGTGETQYF.

This clonotype was seen only a few times. V usage is TRBV2 and J usage is TRBJ1-5; 11 nucleotides align to TRBD1. Germline V lookup: CDR1 SNHLY, CDR2 FYNNEI. The CDR3 extends over 14 amino acids. Unmatched junction bases numbered 1, after V lost 4 bases and J lost 5 bases. The CDR3 loop reads CASSGGQGDQPQHF. The CDR3 DNA reads as TGTGCCAGCAGTGGGGGACAGGGGGATCAGCCCCAGCATTTT.

The V call is TRBV7-2, the J call TRBJ2-1, with 9 bases fitting TRBD2. V gave up 5 bases and J gave up 6 bases; unmatched junction bases: 11. Germline V gene sequence: CDR1 SGHTA, CDR2 FQGNSA. There are 16 residues in the CDR3. The CDR3 region is CASSGSPLAGTNEQFF. The CDR3 nucleotides read TGTGCCAGCAGCGGATCCCCCCTAGCGGGAACCAATGAGCAGTTCTTC. Full variable domain (remainder filled in from reference TRBV7-2 and TRBJ2-1): GAGVSQSPSNKVTEKGKDVELRCDPISGHTALYWYRQSLGQGLEFLIYFQGNSAPDKSGLPSDRFSAERTGGSVSTLTIQRTQQEDSAVYLCASSGSPLAGTNEQFFGPGTRLTVL.

The chain joins TRBV7-9 to TRBJ1-2; tentative D call: TRBD1 (5 bases). The CDR3 runs to 15 residues. V dropped 5 bases and J dropped 8 bases, with 21 bases sitting between them. Germline CDR1 and CDR2: SEHNR and FQNEAQ (reference sequence). The CDR3 nucleotides are TGTGCCAGCAGCCGGCGGGACTCCTTTGGTCGGGGCTACACCTTC. Translation gives CASSRRDSFGRGYTF. The variable domain in full, with the rest retrieved from reference TRBV7-9 and TRBJ1-2, is DTGVSQNPRHKITKRGQNVTFRCDPISEHNRLYWYRQTLGQGPEFLTYFQNEAQLEKSRLLSDRFSAERPKGSFSTLEIQRTEQGDSAMYLCASSRRDSFGRGYTFGSGTRLTVV.

The chain carries TRBV28 and TRBJ1-6; no clear D. The CDR3 totals 17 residues. V lost 6 bases and J 0 bases, leaving 15 bases between the germline ends. The germline gives CDR1 MDHEN, CDR2 SYDVKM. In DNA form, the CDR3 reads TGTGCCAGCAGCACCCCCACGGCCAGCTCCTATAATTCACCCCTCCACTTT. This translates into CASSTPTASSYNSPLHF.

This clonotype has a count of ten or more. The rearrangement uses TRBV10-3 and TRBJ2-1, with 8 bases fitting TRBD2. The CDR3 is 12 residues long. Germline CDR1 and CDR2: ENHRY and SYGVKD. V lost 7 bases, J lost 8 bases, and 4 bases stayed unmatched. This chain's CDR3 is CAITGGAHEQFF. As DNA, the CDR3 is TGTGCCATCACCGGGGGGGCCCATGAGCAGTTCTTC.

The V gene is TRBV20-1, the J gene TRBJ1-2; D might be TRBD1 (6 bases). Deletions cut 1 base from V and 1 base from J, with 16 bases between. The germline V gene has CDR1 DFQATT and CDR2 SNEGSKA (reference sequence). This CDR3 has 16 amino acids. Here the CDR3 reads CSARALRARGNYGYTF. The DNA for the CDR3 is TGCAGTGCTAGAGCATTAAGGGCCAGGGGTAACTATGGCTACACCTTC.

The table lists this clonotype with many counts. The chain's CDR3 is CASSADSPKKLFF. The CDR3 region has the DNA TGTGCCAGCAGCGCGGACAGTCCGAAAAAACTGTTTTTT. This sequence joins TRBV7-6 and TRBJ1-4; a weak D match, TRBD1 (6 bases). The germline V gene encodes CDR1 SGHVS and CDR2 FNYEAQ. This CDR3 has 13 residues. V lost 5 bases and J 9 bases, leaving 13 bases between the germline ends.